The clone carrying this T cell receptor (beta chain) was picked up a small number of times. Its antigen is undetermined. The CDR3 has 13 residues. V was pared by 3 bases and J by 6 bases, with 11 bases between. Germline lookup yields CDR1 MNHEY and CDR2 SMNVEV (reference sequence). This entry comes from a study of beta chain features in type 1 diabetes. Expressed TCRB transcripts were sequenced because the isolated RNA had all been reverse transcribed beforehand. Naive, central memory and regulatory T cell samples averaged roughly 3.8 million reads. Clones were sequenced by immunoSEQ multiplex PCR, and TCRdb holds only the in-frame ones, with some missing. The sample carries under 900,000 clones, roughly 15% recorded once. Study outcomes and limitations: A potential PCR bias toward shorter templates would be equal in patient and control samples. A pattern of fewer insertions and more deletions at VDJ junctions was seen in type 1 diabetes patients.

This TCR was sampled from a woman in her late teens or twenties in good health. The V gene is TRBV27, the J gene TRBJ1-1; D remains ambiguous. The source material was naive CD4+ T cells from blood. As DNA, the CDR3 is TGTGCCAGCAGTTTGGAAACGGGTTCTGAAGCTTTCTTT. Its protein product is CASSLETGSEAFF.